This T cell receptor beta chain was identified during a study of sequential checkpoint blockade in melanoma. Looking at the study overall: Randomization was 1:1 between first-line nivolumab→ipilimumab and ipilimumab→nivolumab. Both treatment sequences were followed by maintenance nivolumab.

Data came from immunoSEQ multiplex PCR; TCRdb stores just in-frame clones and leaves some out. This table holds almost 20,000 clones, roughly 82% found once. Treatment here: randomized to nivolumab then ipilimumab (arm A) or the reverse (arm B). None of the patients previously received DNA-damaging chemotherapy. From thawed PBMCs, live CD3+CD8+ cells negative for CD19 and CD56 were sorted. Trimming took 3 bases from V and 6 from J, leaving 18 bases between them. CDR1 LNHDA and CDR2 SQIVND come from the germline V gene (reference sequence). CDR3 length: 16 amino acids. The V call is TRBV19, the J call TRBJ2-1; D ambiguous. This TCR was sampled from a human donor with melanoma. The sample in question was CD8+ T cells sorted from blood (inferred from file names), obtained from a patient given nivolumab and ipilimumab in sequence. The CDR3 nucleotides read TGTGCCAGTAGTATTCAGGCCGGCTCTATACTCAATGAGCAGTTCTTC. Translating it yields CASSIQAGSILNEQFF.